This is a list of T cell receptor beta chains from one sample in a study of CD8 T cells in Susac syndrome. TCRdb re-derived calls from the immunoSEQ multiplex PCR reads in MiXCR, one entry per CDR3 protein. The sample has under 200,000 distinct CDR3 sequences; 92% are singletons. The sample was CD4+ T cells from PBMCs. Receptor source: a human donor in good health. Each CDR3 is given without its conserved first and last residue.

>TRBV7-2
ASSLRDRATPGYGYT
>TRBV6-1
ASSLDYSSSYNEQF
>TRBV5-6
ASSLVLAGGRTDTQY
>TRBV4-1
ASSQDRNVGYANTGELF
>TRBV4-3
ASSQDTGVRTEAF
>TRBV5-1
ASSYQPGLSSYEQY
>TRBV5-1
ASSLEGGSSYEQY
>TRBV20-1
SASPGTGKSGQY
>TRBV20-1
SANLGTDTQY
>TRBV30
AWSVGTFNQPQH
>TRBV12-3/TRBV12-4
ASSRPGEHHEQY
>TRBV6-2/TRBV6-3
ASSPDRGSAYEQY
>TRBV27
ASSLGAPGQGGETQY
>TRBV11-2
ASSLAVDHEQY
>TRBV6-1
ASIKRRGTSTDTQY
>TRBV5-1
ASSRRTGSYEQY
>TRBV7-9
ASRTEGALNIQY
>TRBV28
ASSLGDLSSYEQY